This record concerns one T cell receptor beta chain sequence. The repertoire was sequenced with immunoSEQ multiplex PCR; TCRdb's copy has only in-frame clones and lacks some. The data show 160,000 or so clones, with roughly four fifths seen just once and 3.5% to 5.5% held by the top ten. This sample is part of a study of cytotoxic CD8 clonotypes in ibrutinib-treated CLL. Germline loops: CDR1 MDHEN, CDR2 SYDVKM. V was pared by 6 bases and J by 9 bases, with 13 bases of the junction left unmatched. The length of the CDR3 is 14 residues. Specimen: PBMCs, collected after 24 months of ibrutinib treatment. This sequence joins TRBV28 and TRBJ2-7; 8 bases fit TRBD1. This clonotype was sampled from a human donor with chronic lymphocytic leukemia. Here the CDR3 DNA reads TGTGCCAGCAGGTCTCAGACAGGGGTCGTGGTGCAGTACTTC. Translation: CASRSQTGVVVQYF.